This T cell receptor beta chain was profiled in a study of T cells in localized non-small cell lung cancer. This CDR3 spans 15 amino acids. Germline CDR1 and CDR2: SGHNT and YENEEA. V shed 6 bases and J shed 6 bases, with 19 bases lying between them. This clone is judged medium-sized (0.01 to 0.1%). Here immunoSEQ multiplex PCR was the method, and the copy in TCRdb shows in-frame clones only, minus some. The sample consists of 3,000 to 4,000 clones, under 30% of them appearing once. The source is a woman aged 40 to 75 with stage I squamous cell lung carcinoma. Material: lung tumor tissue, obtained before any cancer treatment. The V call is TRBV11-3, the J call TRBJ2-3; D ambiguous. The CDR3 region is CASSMGPAETDTQYF. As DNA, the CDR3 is TGTGCCAGCAGTATGGGCCCAGCCGAGACCGATACGCAGTATTTT. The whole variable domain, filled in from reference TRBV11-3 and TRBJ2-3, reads EAGVVQSPRYKIIEKKQPVAFWCNPISGHNTLYWYLQNLGQGPELLIRYENEEAVDDSQLPKDRFSAERLKGVDSTLKIQPAELGDSAVYLCASSMGPAETDTQYFGPGTRLTVL.